This entry concerns a single TCR beta chain. The protocol was immunoSEQ multiplex PCR, while the TCRdb copy is restricted to in-frame clones and leaves out a portion. The sample shows fewer than 400,000 clones, roughly nine tenths of them seen only once. This sample stems from a study of Ad26.COV2.S vaccination and SARS-CoV-2 variants. Study context: Intramuscular Ad26.COV2.S at 5x10^10 or 1x10^11 viral particles.

The treatment here: roughly 18 received Ad26.COV2.S at low or high dose, single or two shots; roughly five received placebo; per-sample allocation not given. Vaccine and placebo recipients were sampled on day 63 after the first injection. This sequence originates from a person between 18 and 60 years old who received the Ad26.COV2.S COVID-19 vaccine or a placebo. Sequencing was performed on peripheral blood, taken in a trial of Ad26.COV2.S vaccine versus placebo.

The CDR3, as DNA: TGTGCCAGCAGCTTAGCTGCTACTAGCGAGCAGTACTTC. This gives the protein CASSLAATSEQYF. This chain joins TRBV7-9 and TRBJ2-7, with D perhaps matching TRBD2 (5 bases). Germline V gene lookup returns CDR1 SEHNR and CDR2 FQNEAQ (reference sequence). Trimming left V 0 bases short and J 6 bases short, with 9 bases between. This CDR3 is built from 13 residues. Together with reference TRBV7-9 and TRBJ2-7, the CDR3 gives the full variable domain: DTGVSQNPRHKITKRGQNVTFRCDPISEHNRLYWYRQTLGQGPEFLTYFQNEAQLEKSRLLSDRFSAERPKGSFSTLEIQRTEQGDSAMYLCASSLAATSEQYFGPGTRLTVT.